This T cell receptor (beta chain) was captured by sequencing in a study of OX40 agonist ivuxolimab in advanced cancers. Overall study: Ivuxolimab, an antibody that agonizes OX40 (CD134), was administered to the patients. Whole-study results and caveats: The study found that CD8+ T cells averaged more expanded clones than CD4+.

The J segment lost 6 bases and the V segment lost 4 bases, leaving 9 bases of the junction unmatched. The length of the CDR3 is 15 residues. In germline, CDR1 is SGHRS, CDR2 YFSETQ. The protocol was immunoSEQ multiplex PCR, while the TCRdb copy is restricted to in-frame clones and leaves out a portion. The sample records tens of thousands of clones, around 90% being singletons. As to this clone: Its antigen is unknown.

The clonotype comes from an adult with an advanced solid tumor such as melanoma, head and neck, liver or kidney cancer. The sample here was CD4+ or CD8+ T cells sorted from blood, taken in a trial of the OX40 agonist ivuxolimab. V is TRBV5-1 and J is TRBJ2-1; 8 bases line up with TRBD2. The CDR3 sequence is CASSPWRGAVNEQFF. CDR3 nucleotide sequence: TGCGCCAGCAGCCCGTGGCGGGGGGCCGTCAATGAGCAGTTCTTC.